The 3 T cell receptor beta chains listed next were all sequenced from one sample in a study of cytomegalovirus exposure and HLA in healthy donors. PCR used 60 Vbeta primers and 13 Jbeta primers. The method was immunoSEQ multiplex PCR; TCRdb's version includes in-frame clones alone and lacks a portion of them. The table shows about 83,000 clones, with less than 85% occurring only once. The material sequenced was PBMCs. Every receptor here comes from a man aged 55 to 70 in good health and CMV-seronegative.

This clone came up a few times. DNA for the CDR3: TGCGCCAGCAGCTTGGGGGTCCGAGTGGGGGGCACTGAAGCTTTCTTT. This encodes CASSLGVRVGGTEAFF. The rearrangement links TRBV5-1 to TRBJ1-1, with D possibly matching TRBD1 (5 bases). The CDR3 runs to 16 residues. V was shortened by 0 bases and J by 4 bases, with 16 bases between the two germline ends. Per germline, CDR1 SGHRS and CDR2 YFSETQ. Together with reference TRBV5-1 and TRBJ1-1, the CDR3 gives the full variable domain: KAGVTQTPRYLIKTRGQQVTLSCSPISGHRSVSWYQQTPGQGLQFLFEYFSETQRNKGNFPGRFSGRQFSNSRSEMNVSTLELGDSALYLCASSLGVRVGGTEAFFGQGTRLTVV.

Comment on this clone: At one of its ends the junction is not consistent with the germline gene, which may arise from a read error. V and J are TRBV29-1 and TRBJ1-4; perhaps TRBD1 as D (5 bases). This CDR3 has 14 residues. Germline assignment: CDR1 SQVTM and CDR2 ANQGSEA. The CDR3 spells CPGHPVATNEKLFF. The DNA of the CDR3 is TGTCCTGGACACCCAGTTGCAACTAATGAAAAACTGTTTTTT.

The rearrangement uses TRBV7-6 and TRBJ2-1; weak D call: TRBD1 (5 bases). Germline CDR1 reads SGHVS; CDR2 reads FNYEAQ. The CDR3 consists of 16 residues. V was cut by 5 bases and J by 0 bases, with 14 bases left in between. For the CDR3, the DNA is TGTGCCAGCAGCCTCACGACAGAAAGCTCCTACAATGAGCAGTTCTTC. This codes for CASSLTTESSYNEQFF.